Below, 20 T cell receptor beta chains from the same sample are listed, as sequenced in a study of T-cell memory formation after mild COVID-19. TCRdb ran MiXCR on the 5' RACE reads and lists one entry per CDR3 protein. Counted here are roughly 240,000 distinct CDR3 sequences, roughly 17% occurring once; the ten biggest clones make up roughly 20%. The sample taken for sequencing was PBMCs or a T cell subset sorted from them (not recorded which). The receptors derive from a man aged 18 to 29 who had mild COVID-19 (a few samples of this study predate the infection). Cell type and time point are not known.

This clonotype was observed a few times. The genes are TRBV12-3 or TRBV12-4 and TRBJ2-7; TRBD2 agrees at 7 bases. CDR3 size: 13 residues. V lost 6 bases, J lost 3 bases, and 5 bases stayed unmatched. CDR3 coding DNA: TGTGCCAGCAGGGGGGAGCGGGGCTACGAGCAGTACTTC. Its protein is CASRGERGYEQYF.

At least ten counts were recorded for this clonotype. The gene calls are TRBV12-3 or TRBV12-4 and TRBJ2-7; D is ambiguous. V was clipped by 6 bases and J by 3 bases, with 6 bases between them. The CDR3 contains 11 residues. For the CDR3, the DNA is TGTGCCAGCAGCCGCAACTACGAGCAGTACTTC. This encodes CASSRNYEQYF.

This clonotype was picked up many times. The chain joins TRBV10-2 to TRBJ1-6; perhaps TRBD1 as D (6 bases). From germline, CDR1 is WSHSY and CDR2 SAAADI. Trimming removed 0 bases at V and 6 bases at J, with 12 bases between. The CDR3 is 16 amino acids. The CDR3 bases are TGCGCCAGCAGTGAGTCCCGACAGGCCCTTAATTCACCCCTCCACTTT. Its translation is CASSESRQALNSPLHF.

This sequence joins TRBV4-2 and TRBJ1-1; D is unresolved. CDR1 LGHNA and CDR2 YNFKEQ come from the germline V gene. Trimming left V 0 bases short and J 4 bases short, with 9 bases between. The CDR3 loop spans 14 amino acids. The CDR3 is CASSQDFGRTEAFF. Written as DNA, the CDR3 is TGTGCCAGCAGCCAAGATTTTGGTCGCACTGAAGCTTTCTTT.

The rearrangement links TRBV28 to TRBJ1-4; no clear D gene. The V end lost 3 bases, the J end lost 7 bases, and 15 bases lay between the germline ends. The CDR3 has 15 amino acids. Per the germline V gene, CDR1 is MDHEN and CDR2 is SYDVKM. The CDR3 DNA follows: TGTGCCAGCAGTTTGGCGCAGGATGGGTCTGAAAAACTGTTTTTT. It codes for CASSLAQDGSEKLFF.

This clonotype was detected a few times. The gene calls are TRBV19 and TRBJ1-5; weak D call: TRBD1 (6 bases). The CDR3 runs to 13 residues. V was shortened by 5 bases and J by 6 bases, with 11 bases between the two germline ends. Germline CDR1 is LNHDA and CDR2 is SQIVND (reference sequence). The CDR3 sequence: CASSGGGIQPQHF. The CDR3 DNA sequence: TGTGCCAGTAGTGGAGGGGGAATTCAGCCCCAGCATTTT.

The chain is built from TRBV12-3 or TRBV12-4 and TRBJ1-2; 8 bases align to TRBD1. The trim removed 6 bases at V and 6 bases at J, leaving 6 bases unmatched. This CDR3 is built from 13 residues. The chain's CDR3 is CASSRQGSDGYTF. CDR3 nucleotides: TGTGCCAGCAGCCGACAGGGGTCGGATGGCTACACCTTC.

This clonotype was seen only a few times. CDR3 coding DNA: TGCAGCGTTGAGGGGACAGGGACAAGAGATACGCAGTATTTT. It codes for CSVEGTGTRDTQYF. The rearrangement joins TRBV29-1 to TRBJ2-3, with 9 bases aligning to TRBD1. Germline CDR1 reads SQVTM; CDR2 reads ANQGSEA. The CDR3 contains 14 residues. The V and J ends lost 3 bases and 5 bases, in that order; junction bases with no gene match: 6.

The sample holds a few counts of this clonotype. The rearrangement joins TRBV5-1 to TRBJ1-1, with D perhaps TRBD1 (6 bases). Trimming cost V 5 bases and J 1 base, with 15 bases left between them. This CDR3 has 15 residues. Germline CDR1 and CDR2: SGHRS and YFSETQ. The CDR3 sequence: CASRTTRGGNTEAFF. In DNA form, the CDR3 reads TGCGCCAGCAGGACTACTCGAGGGGGGAACACTGAAGCTTTCTTT.

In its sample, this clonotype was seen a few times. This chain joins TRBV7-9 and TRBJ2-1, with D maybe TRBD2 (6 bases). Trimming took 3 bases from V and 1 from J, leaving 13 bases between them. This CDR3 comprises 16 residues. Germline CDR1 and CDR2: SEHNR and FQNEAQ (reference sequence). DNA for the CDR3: TGTGCCAGCAGCTTGATCGGGGGACCTTCCTACAATGAGCAGTTCTTC. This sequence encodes CASSLIGGPSYNEQFF.

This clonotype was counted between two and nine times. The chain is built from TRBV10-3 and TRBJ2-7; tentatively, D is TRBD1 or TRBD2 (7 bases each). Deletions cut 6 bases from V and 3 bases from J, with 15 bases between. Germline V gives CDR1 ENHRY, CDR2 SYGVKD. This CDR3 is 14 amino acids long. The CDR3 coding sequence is TGTGCCATCAGAGGTGAGCGGGACAGCTACGAGCAGTACGTC. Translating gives CAIRGERDSYEQYV.

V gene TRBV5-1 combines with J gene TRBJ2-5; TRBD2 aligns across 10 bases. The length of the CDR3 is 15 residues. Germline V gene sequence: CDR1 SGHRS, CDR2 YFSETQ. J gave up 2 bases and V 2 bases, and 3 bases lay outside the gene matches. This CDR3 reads CASSLGLAVQETQYF. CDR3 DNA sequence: TGCGCCAGCAGCTTAGGACTAGCGGTACAAGAGACCCAGTACTTC.

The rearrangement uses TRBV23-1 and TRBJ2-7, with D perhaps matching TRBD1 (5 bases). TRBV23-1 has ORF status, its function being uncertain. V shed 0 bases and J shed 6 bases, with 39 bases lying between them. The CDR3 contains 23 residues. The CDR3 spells CASSQSAEPGTLWGRARFGEQYV. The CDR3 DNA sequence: TGCGCCAGCAGTCAATCCGCCGAGCCCGGAACATTGTGGGGCCGAGCCCGGTTCGGCGAGCAGTACGTC.

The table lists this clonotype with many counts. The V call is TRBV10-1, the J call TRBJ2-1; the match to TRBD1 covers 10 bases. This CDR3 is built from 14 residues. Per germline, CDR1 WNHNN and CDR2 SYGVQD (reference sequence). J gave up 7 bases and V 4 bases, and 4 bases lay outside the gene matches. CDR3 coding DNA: TGCGCCAGCAGTGGCGGACAGGGGGGTAATGAGCAGTTCTTC. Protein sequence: CASSGGQGGNEQFF.

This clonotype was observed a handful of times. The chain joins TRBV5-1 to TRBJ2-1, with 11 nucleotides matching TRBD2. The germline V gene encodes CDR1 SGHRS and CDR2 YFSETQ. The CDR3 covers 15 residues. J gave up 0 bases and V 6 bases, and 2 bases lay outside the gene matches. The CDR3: CASTLAGGSYNEQFF. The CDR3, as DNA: TGCGCCAGCACGCTAGCGGGGGGCTCCTACAATGAGCAGTTCTTC.

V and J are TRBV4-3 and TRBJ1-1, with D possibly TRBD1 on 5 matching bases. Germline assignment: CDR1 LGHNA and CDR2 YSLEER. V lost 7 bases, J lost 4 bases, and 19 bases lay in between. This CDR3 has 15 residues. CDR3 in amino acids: CASTFVIGGSTEAFF. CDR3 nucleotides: TGCGCCAGCACCTTCGTGATCGGGGGAAGCACTGAAGCTTTCTTT.

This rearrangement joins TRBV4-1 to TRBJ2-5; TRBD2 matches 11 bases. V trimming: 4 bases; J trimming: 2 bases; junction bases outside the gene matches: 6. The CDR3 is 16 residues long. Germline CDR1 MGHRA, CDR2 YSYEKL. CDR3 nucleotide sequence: TGCGCCAGCAGCCCCGGCGCTAGCGGGAGGCAAGAGACCCAGTACTTC. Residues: CASSPGASGRQETQYF.

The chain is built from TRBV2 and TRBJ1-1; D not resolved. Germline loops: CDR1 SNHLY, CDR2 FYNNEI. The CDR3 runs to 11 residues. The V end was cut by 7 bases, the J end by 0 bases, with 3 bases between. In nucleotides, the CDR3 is TGTGCCAGCATCGTGAACACTGAAGCTTTCTTT. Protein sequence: CASIVNTEAFF. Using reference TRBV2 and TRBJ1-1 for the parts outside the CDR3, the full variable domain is EPEVTQTPSHQVTQMGQEVILRCVPISNHLYFYWYRQILGQKVEFLVSFYNNEISEKSEIFDDQFSVERPDGSNFTLKIRSTKLEDSAMYFCASIVNTEAFFGQGTRLTVV.

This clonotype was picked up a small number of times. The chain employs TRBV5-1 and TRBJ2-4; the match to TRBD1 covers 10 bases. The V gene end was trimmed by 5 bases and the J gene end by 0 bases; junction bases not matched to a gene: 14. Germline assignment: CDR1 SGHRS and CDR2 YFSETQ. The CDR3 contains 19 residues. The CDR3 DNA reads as TGCGCCAGCAGACGCCCCGGGACAGGGGAAGGGTTAGCCAAAAACATTCAGTACTTC. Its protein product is CASRRPGTGEGLAKNIQYF.

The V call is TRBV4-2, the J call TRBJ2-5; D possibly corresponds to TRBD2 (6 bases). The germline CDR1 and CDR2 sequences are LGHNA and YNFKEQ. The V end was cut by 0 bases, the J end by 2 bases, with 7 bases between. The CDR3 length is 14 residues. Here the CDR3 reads CASSQEGGQETQYF. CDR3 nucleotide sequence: TGTGCCAGCAGCCAAGAGGGAGGACAAGAGACCCAGTACTTC.